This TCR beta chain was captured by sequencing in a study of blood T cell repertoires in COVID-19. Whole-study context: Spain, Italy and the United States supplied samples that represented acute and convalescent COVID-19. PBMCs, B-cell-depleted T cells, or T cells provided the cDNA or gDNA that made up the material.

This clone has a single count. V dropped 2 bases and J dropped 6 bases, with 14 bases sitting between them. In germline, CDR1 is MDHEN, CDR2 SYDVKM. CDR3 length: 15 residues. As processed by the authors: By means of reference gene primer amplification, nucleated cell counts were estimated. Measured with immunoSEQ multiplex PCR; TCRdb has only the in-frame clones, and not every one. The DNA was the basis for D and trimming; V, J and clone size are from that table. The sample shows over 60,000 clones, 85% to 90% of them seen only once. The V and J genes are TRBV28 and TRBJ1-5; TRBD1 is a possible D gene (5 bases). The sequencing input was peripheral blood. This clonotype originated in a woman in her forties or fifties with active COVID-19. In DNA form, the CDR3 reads TGTGCCAGCAGTTTAGAAGGGGCCAGGCGTCAGCCCCAGCATTTT. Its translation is CASSLEGARRQPQHF.